A selection of T cell receptor beta chains follows, all from one sample in a study of glioma-infiltrating T cells after dendritic cell vaccination. The repertoire was sequenced with immunoSEQ multiplex PCR; TCRdb's copy has only in-frame clones and lacks some. This table has about 73,000 clones, over 75% appearing once. The sequences come from blood, collected before dendritic cell vaccination. The receptor source for this set is a human donor with glioblastoma. CDR3s include the opening cysteine and the closing phenylalanine or tryptophan. The order of the fields is CDR3 protein, CDR3 DNA, J gene, V gene, D gene, clone size. A D gene is named only where the DNA matches it firmly. Part of the rows lack a size; the others show once, few, many or a class for expanded clones.

CSAPEGSGNTEAFF | TGCAGCGCCCCGGAGGGATCGGGGAACACTGAAGCTTTCTTT | TRBJ1-1 | TRBV29-1 | - | -
CASSARTGGNTEAFF | TGTGCCAGCAGCGCCCGGACAGGGGGGAACACTGAAGCTTTCTTT | TRBJ1-1 | TRBV9 | TRBD1 | -
CASSEYGRFSTEAFF | TGTGCCAGCAGTGAATATGGGCGATTTTCGACTGAAGCTTTCTTT | TRBJ1-1 | TRBV25-1 | - | -
CASSGQGAPYEQYF | TGTGCCAGCAGTGGACAGGGGGCCCCCTACGAGCAGTACTTC | TRBJ2-7 | TRBV2 | TRBD1 | -
CASSPKLDRGYGYTF | TGTGCCAGCAGTCCGAAACTGGACAGGGGCTATGGCTACACCTTC | TRBJ1-2 | TRBV27 | TRBD1 | -
CASSGLQGSYNEQFF | TGTGCCAGCAGTGGGTTGCAGGGATCCTACAATGAGCAGTTCTTC | TRBJ2-1 | TRBV2 | - | -
CASSVGQYYEQYF | TGTGCCAGCAGCGTAGGGCAGTACTACGAGCAGTACTTC | TRBJ2-7 | TRBV9 | - | -
CASSDRENTEAFF | TGCGCCAGCAGCGACAGGGAGAACACTGAAGCTTTCTTT | TRBJ1-1 | TRBV5-1 | TRBD1 | -
CASSVVQGRGNYGYTF | TGTGCCAGCAGCGTGGTACAGGGGAGAGGTAACTATGGCTACACCTTC | TRBJ1-2 | TRBV5-6 | TRBD1 | -
CASSYRLTNTEAFF | TGTGCCAGCAGCTACCGACTGACTAACACTGAAGCTTTCTTT | TRBJ1-1 | TRBV2 | - | -
CASSLHALAGQETQYF | TGTGCCAGCAGCTTACATGCACTAGCGGGACAAGAGACCCAGTACTTC | TRBJ2-5 | TRBV7-2 | TRBD2 | medium-sized
CASSRKTQGDTEAFF | TGTGCCAGCAGCCGTAAGACTCAGGGCGACACTGAAGCTTTCTTT | TRBJ1-1 | TRBV7-2 | - | -
CASSPGLAGGVDTQYF | TGTGCCAGCAGTCCGGGACTAGCGGGGGGTGTTGATACGCAGTATTTT | TRBJ2-3 | TRBV2 | TRBD2 | few
CATSRRGQGASGANVLTF | TGTGCCACCAGCAGACGCGGACAGGGGGCCTCTGGGGCCAACGTCCTGACTTTC | TRBJ2-6 | TRBV15 | TRBD1 | -
CASSPGTSGGVGDTQYF | TGTGCCAGCAGCCCCGGGACTAGCGGGGGGGTAGGGGATACGCAGTATTTT | TRBJ2-3 | TRBV11-2 | TRBD2 | -
CASSLSQGGAGELFF | TGCGCCAGCAGCTTGAGTCAGGGAGGGGCCGGGGAGCTGTTTTTT | TRBJ2-2 | TRBV5-1 | TRBD2 | -
CAISESKVIQDAYEQYF | TGTGCCATCAGTGAGTCGAAAGTTATACAGGACGCCTACGAGCAGTACTTC | TRBJ2-7 | TRBV10-3 | - | -
CASSLGSGMNTEAFF | TGTGCCAGCAGCTTGGGATCAGGGATGAACACTGAAGCTTTCTTT | TRBJ1-1 | TRBV5-6 | - | once
CASSTSGATYEQYF | TGTGCCAGCAGCACTAGCGGGGCCACCTACGAGCAGTACTTC | TRBJ2-7 | TRBV27 | TRBD2 | -
CSGIGTGTGNTIYF | TGCAGCGGGATAGGGACAGGGACTGGAAACACCATATATTTT | TRBJ1-3 | TRBV29-1 | TRBD1 | -
CASRGTLRGTEAFF | TGCGCCAGCAGAGGGACACTCAGGGGGACTGAAGCTTTCTTT | TRBJ1-1 | TRBV4-1 | TRBD1 | -
CASSVAGGTYNEQFF | TGTGCCAGCAGCGTAGCGGGGGGCACATACAATGAGCAGTTCTTC | TRBJ2-1 | TRBV9 | - | -
CASTLMGGLGGNQPQHF | TGTGCCAGCACCTTAATGGGGGGGCTCGGGGGAAATCAGCCCCAGCATTTT | TRBJ1-5 | TRBV7-8 | - | -
CASRTSRGLGVGELFF | TGTGCCAGCAGGACATCGCGAGGGTTGGGAGTCGGGGAGCTGTTTTTT | TRBJ2-2 | TRBV2 | - | -
CASSRGLAGGGDEQFF | TGCGCCAGCAGCCGGGGACTAGCGGGAGGTGGTGATGAGCAGTTCTTC | TRBJ2-1 | TRBV5-1 | TRBD2 | few
CASSSPYGYTF | TGTGCCAGCAGCTCTCCTTATGGCTACACCTTC | TRBJ1-2 | TRBV28 | - | -
CSAPSGHEQFF | TGCAGTGCCCCCAGTGGGCATGAGCAGTTCTTC | TRBJ2-1 | TRBV20-1 | - | -
CASSERGGTDTQYF | TGTGCCAGCAGTGAACGGGGGGGCACAGATACGCAGTATTTT | TRBJ2-3 | TRBV6-4 | TRBD2 | -
CAWSRLAGGSGELFF | TGTGCCTGGAGCAGACTAGCGGGAGGGTCAGGGGAGCTGTTTTTT | TRBJ2-2 | TRBV30 | TRBD2 | -
CATSSMALYGYTF | TGTGCCACCAGCTCGATGGCTCTCTATGGCTACACCTTC | TRBJ1-2 | TRBV15 | - | -
CASRGSGSTDTQYF | TGCGCCAGCAGAGGTAGCGGTAGCACAGATACGCAGTATTTT | TRBJ2-3 | TRBV5-1 | - | few
CASSLDLKANTGELFF | TGTGCCAGCAGCTTAGATCTTAAAGCTAACACCGGGGAGCTGTTTTTT | TRBJ2-2 | TRBV11-2 | - | -
CASSDSRRRTQYF | TGTGCCAGCAGTGATAGTAGGAGGAGAACCCAGTACTTC | TRBJ2-5 | TRBV2 | - | few
CASSKSGIESGELFF | TGTGCCAGTAGTAAAAGCGGGATCGAATCCGGGGAGCTGTTTTTT | TRBJ2-2 | TRBV19 | TRBD2 | -
CASRSGKNTGELFF | TGTGCCAGCAGGTCGGGAAAGAACACCGGGGAGCTGTTTTTT | TRBJ2-2 | TRBV6-5 | - | -
CSVDRGNTGELFF | TGCAGCGTTGACAGGGGAAACACCGGGGAGCTGTTTTTT | TRBJ2-2 | TRBV29-1 | - | -
CASSGGSEQYF | TGTGCCAGCAGCGGGGGGAGCGAGCAGTACTTC | TRBJ2-7 | TRBV2 | TRBD2 | -
CASSFRGPRYTEQFF | TGTGCCAGCAGCTTTAGGGGCCCCCGCTACACCGAGCAGTTCTTC | TRBJ2-1 | TRBV11-3 | - | -
CASSTNPNYGYTF | TGTGCCAGCAGTACAAATCCTAACTATGGCTACACCTTC | TRBJ1-2 | TRBV2 | - | few
CASSWAYEQYF | TGTGCCAGCAGCTGGGCCTACGAGCAGTACTTC | TRBJ2-7 | TRBV7-2 | - | -
CASKRQGEKVYEQYF | TGTGCCAGCAAAAGACAGGGGGAGAAAGTCTACGAGCAGTACTTC | TRBJ2-7 | TRBV2 | TRBD1 | once
CASSIRQGVVSGSYNSPLHF | TGTGCCAGCAGCATCAGACAGGGGGTGGTCTCTGGCTCCTATAATTCACCCCTCCACTTT | TRBJ1-6 | TRBV7-8 | TRBD1 | -
CASSWGGTANEKLFF | TGTGCCAGCAGCTGGGGCGGGACAGCTAATGAAAAACTGTTTTTT | TRBJ1-4 | TRBV11-2 | TRBD1 | once
CASSPGLSGNTIYF | TGTGCCAGCAGCCCCGGGTTATCTGGAAACACCATATATTTT | TRBJ1-3 | TRBV7-2 | - | -
CASSPGRDRGYGYTF | TGTGCCAGCTCACCCGGGCGCGACAGGGGCTATGGCTACACCTTC | TRBJ1-2 | TRBV18 | TRBD1 | -
CAVSETGDQPQHF | TGTGCCGTCAGTGAGACGGGGGATCAGCCCCAGCATTTT | TRBJ1-5 | TRBV10-3 | - | -
CASSLAGYAFF | TGCGCCAGCAGCCTGGCCGGGTACGCTTTCTTT | TRBJ1-1 | TRBV5-1 | - | once
CASSVSTVRETQYF | TGTGCCAGCAGTGTTTCGACAGTGAGGGAGACCCAGTACTTC | TRBJ2-5 | TRBV6-1 | - | once
CASSTWTGSSANQPQHF | TGTGCCAGCAGCACCTGGACAGGCTCCTCGGCGAATCAGCCCCAGCATTTT | TRBJ1-5 | TRBV5-5 | TRBD1 | -
CASSQRGTDPYEQYF | TGTGCCAGCAGCCAAAGGGGGACAGACCCCTACGAGCAGTACTTC | TRBJ2-7 | TRBV6-5 | TRBD1 | -
CASSLVLAVGELFF | TGTGCCAGCAGCTTAGTACTAGCGGTCGGGGAGCTGTTTTTT | TRBJ2-2 | TRBV7-2 | TRBD2 | once
CASRPSRTVNTEAFF | TGTGCCAGCAGGCCCTCCCGGACAGTGAACACTGAAGCTTTCTTT | TRBJ1-1 | TRBV27 | - | -